This TCR beta chain was recorded in a study of identical twins. CDR1 SGDLS and CDR2 YYNGEE come from the germline V gene. Trimming took 2 bases from V and 0 from J, leaving 14 bases between them. The CDR3 loop spans 16 amino acids. TCRdb passed the 5' RACE reads through MiXCR, listing each CDR3 protein once. Among 1,800,000 or so distinct CDR3 sequences, around a third were seen once, and the ten largest hold approximately 0.25%. The specimen sequenced was cord blood. The chain uses TRBV9 and TRBJ1-2, with D perhaps TRBD1 (5 bases). This sequence was found in a newborn girl in good health. This CDR3 is CASSVPQGGTNYGYTF. CDR3 nucleotides: TGTGCCAGCAGCGTCCCCCAGGGAGGAACTAACTATGGCTACACCTTC. The whole variable domain, filled in from reference TRBV9 and TRBJ1-2, reads DSGVTQTPKHLITATGQRVTLRCSPRSGDLSVYWYQQSLDQGLQFLIQYYNGEERAKGNILERFSAQQFPDLHSELNLSSLELGDSALYFCASSVPQGGTNYGYTFGSGTRLTVV.